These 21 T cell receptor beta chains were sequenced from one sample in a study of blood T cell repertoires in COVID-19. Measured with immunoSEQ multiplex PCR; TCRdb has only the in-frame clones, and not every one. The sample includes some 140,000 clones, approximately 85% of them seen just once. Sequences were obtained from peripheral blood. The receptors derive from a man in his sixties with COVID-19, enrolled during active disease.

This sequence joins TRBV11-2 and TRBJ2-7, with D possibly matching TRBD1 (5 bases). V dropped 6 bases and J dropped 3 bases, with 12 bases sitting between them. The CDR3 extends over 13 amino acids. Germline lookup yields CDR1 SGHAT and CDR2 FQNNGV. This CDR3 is CASSLQGFYEQYF. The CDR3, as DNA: TGTGCCAGCAGTCTTCAGGGCTTCTACGAGCAGTACTTC.

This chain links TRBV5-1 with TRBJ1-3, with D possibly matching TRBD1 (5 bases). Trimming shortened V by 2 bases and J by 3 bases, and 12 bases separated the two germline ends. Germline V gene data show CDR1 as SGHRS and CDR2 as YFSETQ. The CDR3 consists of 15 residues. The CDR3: CASSFTPTGGNTIYF. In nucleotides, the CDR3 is TGCGCCAGCAGCTTCACCCCCACAGGTGGAAACACCATATATTTT.

CDR3 in amino acids: CASQAGLAGYYEQYF. The DNA of the CDR3 is TGTGCCAGCCAAGCCGGACTAGCGGGTTACTACGAGCAGTACTTC. The V call is TRBV7-2, the J call TRBJ2-7, with 11 bases lining up with TRBD2. The V and J ends lost 8 bases and 3 bases, in that order; junction bases with no gene match: 9. The CDR3 has 15 amino acids. Germline V CDR1 and CDR2: SGHTA, FQGNSA. The whole variable domain, filled in from reference TRBV7-2 and TRBJ2-7, reads GAGVSQSPSNKVTEKGKDVELRCDPISGHTALYWYRQSLGQGLEFLIYFQGNSAPDKSGLPSDRFSAERTGGSVSTLTIQRTQQEDSAVYLCASQAGLAGYYEQYFGPGTRLTVT.

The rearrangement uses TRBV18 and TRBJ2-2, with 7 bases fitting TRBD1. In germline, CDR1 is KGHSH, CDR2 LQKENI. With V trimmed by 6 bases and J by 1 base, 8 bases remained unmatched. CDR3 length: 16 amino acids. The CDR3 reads CASSQNRGLNTGELFF. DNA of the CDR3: TGTGCCAGCTCGCAAAACAGGGGTCTGAACACCGGGGAGCTGTTTTTT. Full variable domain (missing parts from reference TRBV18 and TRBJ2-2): NAGVMQNPRHLVRRRGQEARLRCSPMKGHSHVYWYRQLPEEGLKFMVYLQKENIIDESGMPKERFSAEFPKEGPSILRIQQVVRGDSAAYFCASSQNRGLNTGELFFGEGSRLTVL.

CDR3 amino acids: CASSFDRLRANEQFF. CDR3 DNA: TGTGCCAGCAGCTTCGACAGGCTACGGGCCAATGAGCAGTTCTTC. V gene TRBV5-6 combines with J gene TRBJ2-1; TRBD1 might be the D (6 bases). This CDR3 is 15 amino acids long. Germline V lookup: CDR1 SGHDT, CDR2 YYEEEE. V gave up 2 bases and J gave up 6 bases, with 15 bases separating them. Using reference TRBV5-6 and TRBJ2-1 for the parts outside the CDR3, the full variable domain is DAGVTQSPTHLIKTRGQQVTLRCSPKSGHDTVSWYQQALGQGPQFIFQYYEEEERQRGNFPDRFSGHQFPNYSSELNVNALLLGDSALYLCASSFDRLRANEQFFGPGTRLTVL.

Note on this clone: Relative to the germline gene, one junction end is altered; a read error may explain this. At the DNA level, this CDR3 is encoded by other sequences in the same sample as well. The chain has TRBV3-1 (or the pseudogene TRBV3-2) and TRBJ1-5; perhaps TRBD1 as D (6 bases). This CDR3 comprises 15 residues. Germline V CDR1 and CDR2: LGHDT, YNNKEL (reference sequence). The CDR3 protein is CASSQGAGAGQPQHF. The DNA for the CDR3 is TGTGCCAGCAGCCAAGGGGCAGGGGCTGGTCAGCCTCAGCATTTT.

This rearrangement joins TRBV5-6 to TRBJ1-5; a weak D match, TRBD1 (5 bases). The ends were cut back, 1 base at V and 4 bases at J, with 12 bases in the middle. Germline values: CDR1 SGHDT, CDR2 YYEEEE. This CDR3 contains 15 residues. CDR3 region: CASSLFGGSNQPQHF. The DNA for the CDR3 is TGTGCCAGCAGCTTGTTCGGGGGTAGTAATCAGCCCCAGCATTTT.

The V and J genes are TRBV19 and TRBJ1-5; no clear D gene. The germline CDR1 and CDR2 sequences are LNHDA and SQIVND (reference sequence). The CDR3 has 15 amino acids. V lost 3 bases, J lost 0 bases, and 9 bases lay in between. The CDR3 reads CASSIGTVSNQPQHF. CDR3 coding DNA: TGTGCCAGTAGTATCGGTACCGTTAGCAATCAGCCCCAGCATTTT.

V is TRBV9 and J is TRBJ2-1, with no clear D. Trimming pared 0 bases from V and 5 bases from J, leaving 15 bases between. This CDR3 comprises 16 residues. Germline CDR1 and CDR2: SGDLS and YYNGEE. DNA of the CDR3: TGTGCCAGCAGCGTAGCTGTCTGGAAAGAGGACAATGAGCAGTTCTTC. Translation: CASSVAVWKEDNEQFF.

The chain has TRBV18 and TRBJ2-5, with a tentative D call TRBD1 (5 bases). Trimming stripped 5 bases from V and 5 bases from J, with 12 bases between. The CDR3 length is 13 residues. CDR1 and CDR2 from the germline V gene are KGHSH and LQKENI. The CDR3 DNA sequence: TGTGCCAGCTCATCGGACATCTCGGAGACCCAGTACTTC. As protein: CASSSDISETQYF.

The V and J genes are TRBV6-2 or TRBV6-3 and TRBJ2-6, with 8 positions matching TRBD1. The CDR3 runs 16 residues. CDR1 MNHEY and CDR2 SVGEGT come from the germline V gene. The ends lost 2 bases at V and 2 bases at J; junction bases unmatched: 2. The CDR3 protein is CASSYGTGPGANVLTF. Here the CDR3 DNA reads TGTGCCAGCAGTTACGGGACAGGCCCTGGGGCCAACGTCCTGACTTTC.

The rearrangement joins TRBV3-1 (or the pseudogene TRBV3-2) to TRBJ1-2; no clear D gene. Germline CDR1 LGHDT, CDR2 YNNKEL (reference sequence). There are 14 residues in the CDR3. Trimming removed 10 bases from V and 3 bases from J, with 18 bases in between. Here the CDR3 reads CATFTAGGDYGYTF. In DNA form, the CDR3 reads TGTGCCACCTTCACAGCCGGCGGGGACTATGGCTACACCTTC.

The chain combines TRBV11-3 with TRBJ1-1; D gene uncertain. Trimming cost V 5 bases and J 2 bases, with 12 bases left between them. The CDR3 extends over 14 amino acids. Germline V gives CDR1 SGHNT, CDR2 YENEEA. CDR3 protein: CASSTGRFNTEAFF. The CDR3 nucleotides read TGTGCCAGCAGCACCGGGAGATTTAACACTGAAGCTTTCTTT.

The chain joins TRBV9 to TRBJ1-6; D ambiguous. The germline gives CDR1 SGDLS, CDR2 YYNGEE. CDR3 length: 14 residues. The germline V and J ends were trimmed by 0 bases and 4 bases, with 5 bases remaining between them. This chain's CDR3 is CASSVEQYNSPLHF. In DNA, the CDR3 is TGTGCCAGCAGCGTAGAACAGTATAATTCACCCCTCCACTTT.

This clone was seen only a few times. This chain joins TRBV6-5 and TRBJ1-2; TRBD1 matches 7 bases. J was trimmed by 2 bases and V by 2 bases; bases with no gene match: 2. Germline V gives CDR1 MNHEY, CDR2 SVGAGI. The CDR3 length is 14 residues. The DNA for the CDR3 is TGTGCCAGCAGTTACGGGGACAGCAACTATGGCTACACCTTC. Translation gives CASSYGDSNYGYTF.

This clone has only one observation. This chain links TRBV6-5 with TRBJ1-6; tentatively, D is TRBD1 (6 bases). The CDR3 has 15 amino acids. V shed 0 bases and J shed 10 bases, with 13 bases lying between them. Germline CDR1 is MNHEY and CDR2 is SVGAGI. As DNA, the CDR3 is TGTGCCAGCAGTTACTCCGGGTCGGGGGGCTCACCCCTCCACTTT. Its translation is CASSYSGSGGSPLHF.

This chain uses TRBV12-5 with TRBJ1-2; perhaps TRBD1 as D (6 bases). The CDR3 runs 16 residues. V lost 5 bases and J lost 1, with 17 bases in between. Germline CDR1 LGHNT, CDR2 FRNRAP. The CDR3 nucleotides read TGTGCTAGTGGTGCCTCCTCCGGGACAATTAACTATGGCTACACCTTC. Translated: CASGASSGTINYGYTF.

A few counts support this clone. The CDR3 region is CASSIGIVSGTEAFF. CDR3 DNA: TGTGCCAGTAGTATAGGAATTGTCTCGGGAACTGAAGCTTTCTTT. The chain carries TRBV19 and TRBJ1-1; D is unresolved. V was cut by 1 base and J by 5 bases, with 14 bases left in between. The CDR3 consists of 15 residues. Germline V CDR1 and CDR2: LNHDA, SQIVND (reference sequence).

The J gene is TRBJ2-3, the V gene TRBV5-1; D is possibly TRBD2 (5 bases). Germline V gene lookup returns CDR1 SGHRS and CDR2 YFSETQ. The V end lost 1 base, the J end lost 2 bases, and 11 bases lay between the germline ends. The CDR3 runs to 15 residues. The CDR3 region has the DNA TGCGCCAGCAGCTTGAACCGGGAATCCACAGATACGCAGTATTTT. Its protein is CASSLNRESTDTQYF.

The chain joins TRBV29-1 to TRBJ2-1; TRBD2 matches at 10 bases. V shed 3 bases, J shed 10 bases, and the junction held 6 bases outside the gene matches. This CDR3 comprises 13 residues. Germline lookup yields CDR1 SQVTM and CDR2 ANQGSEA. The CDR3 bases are TGCAGCGTTGATACTAGCGGGACTCACGAGCAGTTCTTC. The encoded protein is CSVDTSGTHEQFF.

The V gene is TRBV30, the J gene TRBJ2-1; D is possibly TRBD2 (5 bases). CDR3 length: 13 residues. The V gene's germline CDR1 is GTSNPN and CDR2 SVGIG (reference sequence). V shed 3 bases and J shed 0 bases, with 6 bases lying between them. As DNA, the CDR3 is TGTGCCTGGAGCCGGGACTCCTACAATGAGCAGTTCTTC. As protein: CAWSRDSYNEQFF.